This paragraph covers one T cell receptor beta chain sequence. These data come from a study of beta chain features in type 1 diabetes. The CDR3 runs to 15 residues. Germline V CDR1 and CDR2: GTSNPN, SVGIG (reference sequence). V shed 4 bases, J shed 3 bases, and the junction held 6 bases outside the gene matches. Isolated RNA was reverse transcribed in full, so expressed TCRB transcripts were sequenced. The average output of naive, central memory and regulatory T cell samples was a few million reads. Profiling relied on immunoSEQ multiplex PCR, and the TCRdb table lists in-frame clones only, not all of them. This sample has hundreds of thousands of clones, with around 14% found just once.

The sequence was collected from a man younger than 40 in good health. Sequencing was done on a sample of naive CD4+ T cells from blood. This chain joins TRBV30 and TRBJ1-2, with TRBD1 matching 12 bases. The CDR3 DNA is TGTGCCTGGACCACCGGGACAGGGGGCGACTATGGCTACACCTTC. Translation: CAWTTGTGGDYGYTF.